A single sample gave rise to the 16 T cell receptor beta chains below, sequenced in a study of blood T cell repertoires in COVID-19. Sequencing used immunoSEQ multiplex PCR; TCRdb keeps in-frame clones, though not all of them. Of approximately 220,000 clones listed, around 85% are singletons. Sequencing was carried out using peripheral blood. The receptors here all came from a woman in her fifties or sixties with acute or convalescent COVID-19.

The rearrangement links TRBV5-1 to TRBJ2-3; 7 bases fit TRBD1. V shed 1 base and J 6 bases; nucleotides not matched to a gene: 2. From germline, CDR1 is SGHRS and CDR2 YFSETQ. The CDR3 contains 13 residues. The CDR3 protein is CASSLTGADTQYF. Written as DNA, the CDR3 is TGCGCCAGCAGCTTGACAGGGGCGGATACGCAGTATTTT. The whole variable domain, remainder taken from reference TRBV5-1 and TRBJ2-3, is KAGVTQTPRYLIKTRGQQVTLSCSPISGHRSVSWYQQTPGQGLQFLFEYFSETQRNKGNFPGRFSGRQFSNSRSEMNVSTLELGDSALYLCASSLTGADTQYFGPGTRLTVL.

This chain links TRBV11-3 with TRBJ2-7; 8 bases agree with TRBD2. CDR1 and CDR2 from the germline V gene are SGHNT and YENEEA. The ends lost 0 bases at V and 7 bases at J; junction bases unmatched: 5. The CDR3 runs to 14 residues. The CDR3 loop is CASSLEGSGEEQYF. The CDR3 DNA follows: TGTGCCAGCAGCTTAGAGGGTAGCGGGGAGGAGCAGTACTTC.

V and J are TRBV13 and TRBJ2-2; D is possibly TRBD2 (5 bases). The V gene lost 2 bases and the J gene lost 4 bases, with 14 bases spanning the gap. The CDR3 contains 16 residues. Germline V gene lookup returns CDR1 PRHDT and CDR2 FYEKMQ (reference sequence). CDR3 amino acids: CASSLSPLAGTGELFF. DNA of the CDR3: TGTGCCAGCAGCTTATCCCCCCTAGCAGGCACCGGGGAGCTGTTTTTT.

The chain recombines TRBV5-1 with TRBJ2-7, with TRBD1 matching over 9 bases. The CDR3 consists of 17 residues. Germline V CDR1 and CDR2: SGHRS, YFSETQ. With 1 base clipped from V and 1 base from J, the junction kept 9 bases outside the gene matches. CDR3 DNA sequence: TGCGCCAGCAGCTTGCTTACCGGGACAGGGTCATCCTACGAGCAGTACTTC. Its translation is CASSLLTGTGSSYEQYF.

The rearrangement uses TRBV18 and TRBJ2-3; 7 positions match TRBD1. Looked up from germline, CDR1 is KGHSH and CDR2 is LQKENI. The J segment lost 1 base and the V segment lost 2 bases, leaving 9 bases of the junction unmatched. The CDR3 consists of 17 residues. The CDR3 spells CASSPRWGDRGTDTQYF. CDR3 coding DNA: TGTGCCAGCTCACCAAGGTGGGGAGACAGGGGCACAGATACGCAGTATTTT.

The CDR3 DNA sequence: TGTGCCAGCAGCCCATATAGACAGGGGTTCTCAGATACGCAGTATTTT. It encodes CASSPYRQGFSDTQYF. The rearrangement uses TRBV11-3 and TRBJ2-3; 8 bases map to TRBD1. CDR1 and CDR2 (germline): SGHNT, YENEEA. The CDR3 extends over 16 amino acids. V lost 5 bases, J lost 4 bases, and 11 bases stayed unmatched.

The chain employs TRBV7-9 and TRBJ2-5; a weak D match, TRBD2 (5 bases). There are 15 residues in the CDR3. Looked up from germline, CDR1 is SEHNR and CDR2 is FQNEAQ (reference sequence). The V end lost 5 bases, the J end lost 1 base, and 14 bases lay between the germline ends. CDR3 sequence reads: CASSIVRTFQETQYF. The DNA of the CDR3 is TGTGCCAGCAGCATCGTCCGGACTTTCCAAGAGACCCAGTACTTC. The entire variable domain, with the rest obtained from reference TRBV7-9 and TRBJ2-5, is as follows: DTGVSQNPRHKITKRGQNVTFRCDPISEHNRLYWYRQTLGQGPEFLTYFQNEAQLEKSRLLSDRFSAERPKGSFSTLEIQRTEQGDSAMYLCASSIVRTFQETQYFGPGTRLLVL.

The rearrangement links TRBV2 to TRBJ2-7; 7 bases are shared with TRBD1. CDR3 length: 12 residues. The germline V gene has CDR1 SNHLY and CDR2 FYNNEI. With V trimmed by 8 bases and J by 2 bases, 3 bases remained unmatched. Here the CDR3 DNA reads TGTGCCAGCGGGACAGATACCTACGAGCAGTACTTC. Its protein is CASGTDTYEQYF.

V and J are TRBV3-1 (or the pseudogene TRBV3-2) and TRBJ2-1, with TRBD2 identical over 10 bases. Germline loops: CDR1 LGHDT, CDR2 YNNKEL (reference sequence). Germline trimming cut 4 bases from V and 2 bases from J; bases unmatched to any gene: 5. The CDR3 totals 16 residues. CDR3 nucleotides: TGTGCCAGCAGCCCAGGGCTAGCGGGAGCCTACAATGAGCAGTTCTTC. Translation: CASSPGLAGAYNEQFF.

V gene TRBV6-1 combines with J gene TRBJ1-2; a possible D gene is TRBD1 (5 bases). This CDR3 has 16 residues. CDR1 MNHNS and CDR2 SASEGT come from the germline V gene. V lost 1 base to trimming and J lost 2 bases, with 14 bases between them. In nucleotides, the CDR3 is TGTGCCAGCAGTGAAGACATTTCGCAGGGCAACTATGGCTACACCTTC. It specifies CASSEDISQGNYGYTF.

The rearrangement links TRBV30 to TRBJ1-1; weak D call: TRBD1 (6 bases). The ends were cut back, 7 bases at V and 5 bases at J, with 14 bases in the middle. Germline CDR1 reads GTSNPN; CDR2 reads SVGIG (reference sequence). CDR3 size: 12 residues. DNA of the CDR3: TGTGCCTCCCAAGGGGGTCAAACTGAAGCTTTCTTT. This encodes CASQGGQTEAFF.

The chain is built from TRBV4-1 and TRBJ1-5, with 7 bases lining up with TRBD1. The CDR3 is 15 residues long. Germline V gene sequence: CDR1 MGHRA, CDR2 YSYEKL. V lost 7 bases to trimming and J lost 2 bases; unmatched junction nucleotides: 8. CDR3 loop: CASKGQPGGNQPQHF. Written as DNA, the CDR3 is TGCGCCAGCAAGGGACAGCCCGGGGGCAATCAGCCCCAGCATTTT.

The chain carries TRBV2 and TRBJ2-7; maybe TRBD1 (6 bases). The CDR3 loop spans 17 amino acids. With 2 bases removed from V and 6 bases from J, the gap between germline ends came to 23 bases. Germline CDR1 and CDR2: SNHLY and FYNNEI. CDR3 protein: CASSELDSPYVTGEQYF. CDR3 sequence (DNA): TGTGCCAGCAGTGAACTGGACAGCCCCTACGTTACGGGCGAGCAGTACTTC.

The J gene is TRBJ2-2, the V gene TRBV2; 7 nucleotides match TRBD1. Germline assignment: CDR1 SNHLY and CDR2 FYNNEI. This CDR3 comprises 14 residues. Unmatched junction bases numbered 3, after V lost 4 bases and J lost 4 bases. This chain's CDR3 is CASSGTGVTGELFF. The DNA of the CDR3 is TGTGCCAGCAGTGGAACAGGGGTCACCGGGGAGCTGTTTTTT.

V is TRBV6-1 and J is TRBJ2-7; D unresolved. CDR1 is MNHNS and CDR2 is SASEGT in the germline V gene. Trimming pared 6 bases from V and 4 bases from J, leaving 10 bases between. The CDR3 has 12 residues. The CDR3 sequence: CASSGARYEQYF. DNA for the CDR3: TGTGCCAGCAGCGGTGCTAGATACGAGCAGTACTTC.

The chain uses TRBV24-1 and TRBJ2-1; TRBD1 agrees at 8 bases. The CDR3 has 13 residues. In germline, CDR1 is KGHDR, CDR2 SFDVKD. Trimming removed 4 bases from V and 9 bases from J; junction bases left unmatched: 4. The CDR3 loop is CATSEGQVLEQFF. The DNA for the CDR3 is TGTGCCACCAGTGAGGGACAGGTCCTTGAGCAGTTCTTC.